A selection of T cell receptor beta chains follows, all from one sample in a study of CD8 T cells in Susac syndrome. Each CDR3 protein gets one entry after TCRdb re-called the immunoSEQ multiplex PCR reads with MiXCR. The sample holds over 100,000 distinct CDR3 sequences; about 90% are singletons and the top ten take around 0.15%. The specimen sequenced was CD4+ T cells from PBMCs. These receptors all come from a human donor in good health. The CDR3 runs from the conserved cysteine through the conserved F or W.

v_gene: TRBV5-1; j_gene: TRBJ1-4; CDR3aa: CASSLQGYGEKLFF
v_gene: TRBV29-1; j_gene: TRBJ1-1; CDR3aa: CSSIPPPEAFF
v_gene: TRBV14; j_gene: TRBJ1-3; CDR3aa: CASSQDLTSENTIYF
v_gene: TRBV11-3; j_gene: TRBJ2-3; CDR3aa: CASSLEMSDTQYF
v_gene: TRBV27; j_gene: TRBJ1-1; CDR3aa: CASSLRQNTEAFF
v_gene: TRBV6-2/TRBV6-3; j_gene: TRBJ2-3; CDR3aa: CASSYYVGTGGTDTQYF
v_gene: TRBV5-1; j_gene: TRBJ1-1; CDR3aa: CASSSKTGRVNTEAFF
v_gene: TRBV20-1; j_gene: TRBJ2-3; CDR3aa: CSASQGKTDTQYF
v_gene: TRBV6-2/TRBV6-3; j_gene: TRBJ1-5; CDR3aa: CASSYAGAGNQPQHF
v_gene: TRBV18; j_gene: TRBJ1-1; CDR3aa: CASSDDWTVEALF
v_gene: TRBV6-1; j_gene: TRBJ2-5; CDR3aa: CASGGTGAFQETQYF
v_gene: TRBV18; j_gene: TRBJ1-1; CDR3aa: CASSLGQAGMNTEAFF
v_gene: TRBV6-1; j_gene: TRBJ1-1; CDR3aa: CASSAPGGVNTEAFF
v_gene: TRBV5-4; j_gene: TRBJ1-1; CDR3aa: CASGPVNTEAFF
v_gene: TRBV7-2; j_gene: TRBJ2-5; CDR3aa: CASSQITGTRETQYF
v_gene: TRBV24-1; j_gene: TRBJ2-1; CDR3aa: CATSPSWANADEQFF
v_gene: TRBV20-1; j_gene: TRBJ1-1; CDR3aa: CSAEGERTEAFF